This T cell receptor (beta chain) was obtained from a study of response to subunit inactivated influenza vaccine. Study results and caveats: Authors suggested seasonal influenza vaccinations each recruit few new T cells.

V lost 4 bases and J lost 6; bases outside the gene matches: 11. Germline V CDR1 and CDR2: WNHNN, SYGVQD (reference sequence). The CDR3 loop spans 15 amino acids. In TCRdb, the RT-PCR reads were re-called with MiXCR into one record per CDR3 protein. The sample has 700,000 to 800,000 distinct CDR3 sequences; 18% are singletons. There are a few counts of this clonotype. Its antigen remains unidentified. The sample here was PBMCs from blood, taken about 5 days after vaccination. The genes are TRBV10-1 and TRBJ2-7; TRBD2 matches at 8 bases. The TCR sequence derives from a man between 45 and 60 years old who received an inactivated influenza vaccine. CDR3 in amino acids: CASSVPPGGRCEQYF. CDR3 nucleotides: TGCGCCAGCAGTGTCCCACCGGGGGGGAGATGCGAGCAGTACTTC.